This is a list of T cell receptor beta chains from one sample in a study of cytomegalovirus exposure and HLA in healthy donors. Clones were read by immunoSEQ multiplex PCR, and TCRdb kept only the in-frame ones, dropping some. The sample contains some 150,000 clones, 68% of which appear only once. Specimen: PBMCs. These receptors all come from a man in his 60s in good health and CMV-seronegative. Each CDR3 is given with its conserved first and last residue. A D gene is named only where the DNA matches it firmly. Some rows mark clone size as missing; the rest say once, few, many or name a class of expanded clone.

D gene	clone size	J gene	V gene	CDR3 protein	CDR3 DNA
NA	NA	TRBJ1-5	TRBV5-1	CASSLDSTEGNERGPSRYRPQHF	TGCGCCAGCAGCTTGGATTCGACAGAAGGTAATGAGCGTGGCCCGAGTAGATATCGGCCCCAGCATTTT
NA	NA	TRBJ1-1	TRBV9	CASSVEDLAGSQAFF	TGTGCCAGCAGCGTAGAAGACCTTGCGGGGTCTCAGGCTTTCTTT
NA	NA	TRBJ2-7	TRBV5-5	CASSLGQVTYEQYF	TGTGCCAGCAGCTTGGGACAGGTGACCTACGAGCAGTACTTC
TRBD2	NA	TRBJ2-3	TRBV5-1	CASSVGLAGVGDTQYF	TGCGCCAGCAGCGTGGGACTAGCGGGAGTAGGAGATACGCAGTATTTT
NA	NA	TRBJ1-1	TRBV29-1	CSVDGVTEAFF	TGCAGCGTTGACGGGGTGACTGAAGCTTTCTTT
TRBD1	NA	TRBJ2-7	TRBV5-4	CASSPRGQDPYEQYF	TGTGCCAGCAGCCCCCGTGGACAGGACCCCTACGAGCAGTACTTC
TRBD2	NA	TRBJ2-7	TRBV27	CASSPVAGDSYEQYF	TGTGCCAGCAGTCCCGTAGCGGGAGACTCCTACGAGCAGTACTTC
TRBD1	NA	TRBJ1-1	TRBV5-4	CASSSTDRGTEAFF	TGTGCCAGCAGCTCCACGGACAGGGGCACTGAAGCTTTCTTT
TRBD1	few	TRBJ1-2	TRBV27	CASSLDRAPLGSFYGYTF	TGTGCCAGCAGTTTAGACAGGGCCCCCCTAGGGTCCTTCTATGGCTACACCTTC
TRBD2	NA	TRBJ2-2	TRBV10-2	CASSELLGGTTGELFF	TGCGCCAGCAGTGAGTTATTGGGGGGGACCACCGGGGAGCTGTTTTTT
NA	NA	TRBJ1-6	TRBV30	CAWSGSTSPLHF	TGTGCCTGGAGTGGTAGTACTTCACCCCTCCACTTT
NA	NA	TRBJ1-1	TRBV6-6	CASSYSRANTEAFF	TGTGCCAGCAGTTACTCCCGAGCGAACACTGAAGCTTTCTTT
NA	NA	TRBJ2-2	TRBV5-1	CASSYQGGGIAGELFF	TGCGCCAGCAGCTATCAGGGGGGTGGAATTGCCGGGGAGCTGTTTTTT
NA	NA	TRBJ2-1	TRBV10-3	CAISGQETYNEQFF	TGTGCCATCAGTGGACAGGAAACCTACAATGAGCAGTTCTTC
TRBD1	few	TRBJ1-1	TRBV10-3	CAISGQGEAFF	TGTGCCATCTCGGGACAGGGCGAAGCTTTCTTT
NA	NA	TRBJ2-3	TRBV30	CAWTGMGADTQYF	TGTGCCTGGACAGGGATGGGCGCAGATACGCAGTATTTT
TRBD1	NA	TRBJ1-4	TRBV29-1	CSVRQGTEKLFF	TGCAGCGTTCGACAGGGTACCGAAAAACTGTTTTTT
TRBD2	NA	TRBJ2-3	TRBV5-4	CASSPTGGAGDTQYF	TGTGCCAGCAGCCCCACCGGGGGGGCGGGAGATACGCAGTATTTT
TRBD1	NA	TRBJ2-2	TRBV5-5	CASSFDRAYTGELFF	TGTGCCAGCAGCTTCGACAGGGCGTACACCGGGGAGCTGTTTTTT
NA	NA	TRBJ1-6	TRBV6-6	CASSLVGPGSPLHF	TGTGCCAGCAGTTTGGTGGGGCCCGGGTCACCCCTCCACTTT
TRBD1	NA	TRBJ1-4	TRBV5-5	CASSLLQGAAEKLFF	TGTGCCAGCAGCCTCTTACAGGGGGCGGCGGAAAAACTGTTTTTT
NA	NA	TRBJ2-1	TRBV19	CASSIGVNNEQFF	TGTGCCAGTAGTATAGGCGTTAACAATGAGCAGTTCTTC
NA	NA	TRBJ2-5	TRBV12-2	CASRLASGRAQETQYF	TGTGCAAGTCGCTTAGCCAGCGGGAGGGCCCAAGAGACCCAGTACTTC
NA	NA	TRBJ1-2	TRBV28	CASSLGRSLREGYTF	TGTGCCAGCAGCCTGGGCCGGAGCCTCCGGGAGGGCTACACCTTC
TRBD1	NA	TRBJ1-2	TRBV28	CASSFCCRTGGGYTF	TGTGCCAGCAGTTTTTGTTGCCGGACAGGCGGCGGCTACACCTTC
NA	few	TRBJ1-1	TRBV7-9	CASSQGRGKNTEAFF	TGTGCCAGCAGCCAGGGTCGGGGGAAGAACACTGAAGCTTTCTTT
TRBD1	NA	TRBJ1-1	TRBV7-2	CASSLFGTGGIGTEAFF	TGTGCCAGCAGCCTCTTCGGGACAGGGGGCATTGGGACTGAAGCTTTCTTT
NA	NA	TRBJ1-2	TRBV28	CASSLNFPGVGGYTF	TGTGCCAGCAGTTTAAATTTTCCAGGGGTGGGTGGCTACACCTTC
NA	NA	TRBJ2-2	TRBV4-1	CASSQTGRAGELFF	TGCGCCAGCAGCCAAACGGGAAGGGCCGGGGAGCTGTTTTTT
NA	NA	TRBJ2-1	TRBV30	CAWSVRGGVYNEQFF	TGTGCCTGGAGTGTAAGGGGGGGTGTCTACAATGAGCAGTTCTTC
NA	NA	TRBJ1-1	TRBV6-6	CASGTTATEAFF	TGTGCCAGCGGGACAACCGCCACTGAAGCTTTCTTT
TRBD1	few	TRBJ2-3	TRBV18	CASSPLQGEGDTQYF	TGTGCCAGCTCACCACTACAGGGGGAAGGAGATACGCAGTATTTT
NA	NA	TRBJ2-7	TRBV5-1	CASSQSRVRYEQYF	TGCGCCAGCAGCCAAAGCAGGGTGAGGTACGAGCAGTACTTC
NA	NA	TRBJ2-2	TRBV9	CASSALTIGELFF	TGTGCCAGCAGCGCCCTTACTATCGGGGAGCTGTTTTTT
NA	NA	TRBJ1-4	TRBV19	CASSMSSNEKLFF	TGTGCCAGTAGTATGAGTTCTAATGAAAAACTGTTTTTT
TRBD2	NA	TRBJ2-2	TRBV2	CASRGRSGITGELFF	TGTGCCAGCCGTGGTCGTAGCGGGATAACCGGGGAGCTGTTTTTT
TRBD2	NA	TRBJ2-7	TRBV4-2	CASSQVSQRELYEQYF	TGTGCCAGCAGCCAAGTCTCCCAGCGGGAGCTCTACGAGCAGTACTTC
NA	NA	TRBJ1-4	TRBV2	CASRSDEKLFF	TGTGCCAGCAGGTCGGATGAAAAACTGTTTTTT
NA	NA	TRBJ2-1	TRBV5-5	CASITDPIILAHNEQFF	TGTGCCAGCATCACCGACCCGATCATTCTAGCCCACAATGAGCAGTTCTTC
TRBD1	NA	TRBJ1-2	TRBV2	CASSSDRGGYTF	TGTGCCAGCAGTTCGGACAGGGGTGGCTACACCTTC
TRBD1	NA	TRBJ1-5	TRBV15	CATGLGGANQPQHF	TGTGCCACCGGTCTAGGGGGCGCGAATCAGCCCCAGCATTTT
TRBD1	NA	TRBJ2-5	TRBV7-3	CASSLMGQDQETQYF	TGTGCCAGCAGCTTAATGGGACAGGACCAAGAGACCCAGTACTTC
TRBD2	NA	TRBJ2-1	TRBV7-3	CASSFTLAGWNEQFF	TGTGCCAGCAGCTTCACCCTAGCGGGATGGAATGAGCAGTTCTTC
NA	NA	TRBJ1-2	TRBV13	CASSLAGGDYGYTF	TGTGCCAGCAGCTTAGCTGGGGGGGACTATGGCTACACCTTC
TRBD1	NA	TRBJ1-5	TRBV19	CASRTDRGEPQHF	TGTGCCAGTAGAACCGACAGGGGGGAGCCCCAGCATTTT
NA	NA	TRBJ1-1	TRBV28	CASGRTEAFF	TGTGCCAGCGGGAGGACTGAAGCTTTCTTT
TRBD2	NA	TRBJ2-3	TRBV5-1	CASSPGLAPSTDTQYF	TGCGCCAGCAGCCCCGGACTAGCGCCTAGCACAGATACGCAGTATTTT
TRBD1	NA	TRBJ2-4	TRBV7-2	CASSLAGDRGKNIQYF	TGTGCCAGCAGCCTAGCAGGGGACAGGGGAAAAAACATTCAGTACTTC
NA	NA	TRBJ2-7	TRBV5-1	CASSITVPYEQYF	TGCGCCAGCAGCATAACGGTGCCCTACGAGCAGTACTTC
NA	NA	TRBJ1-5	TRBV7-2	CASSLEVGNNQPQHF	TGTGCCAGCAGCTTAGAGGTCGGGAACAATCAGCCCCAGCATTTT
TRBD2	NA	TRBJ2-1	TRBV19	CATRLIAGGPAYNEQFF	TGTGCCACCCGATTGATCGCGGGAGGGCCGGCTTACAATGAGCAGTTCTTC
NA	NA	TRBJ2-7	TRBV19	CASSPPWESYEQYF	TGTGCCAGTAGTCCCCCTTGGGAGTCCTACGAGCAGTACTTC
TRBD1	once	TRBJ1-2	TRBV11-2	CASSRGTGLGYTF	TGTGCCAGCAGCAGAGGGACAGGGCTTGGCTACACCTTC
NA	few	TRBJ2-5	TRBV7-9	CASSPGTSGETQYF	TGTGCCAGCAGCCCTGGGACTTCTGGAGAGACCCAGTACTTC
NA	NA	TRBJ1-4	TRBV30	CAWTRGGLDEKLFF	TGTGCCTGGACCCGGGGAGGGTTAGACGAAAAACTGTTTTTT
TRBD1	NA	TRBJ2-7	TRBV2	CASMGQGSYEQYF	TGTGCCAGCATGGGACAGGGAAGCTACGAGCAGTACTTC
NA	NA	TRBJ2-7	TRBV6-1	CASTQTSNEQYF	TGTGCCAGCACCCAGACATCGAACGAGCAGTACTTC
TRBD2	NA	TRBJ2-7	TRBV29-1	CSVEGDYPYEQYF	TGCAGCGTTGAAGGGGACTACCCCTACGAGCAGTACTTC
TRBD1	NA	TRBJ1-5	TRBV15	CATSGQDNQPQHF	TGTGCCACCAGTGGACAGGACAATCAGCCCCAGCATTTT
NA	NA	TRBJ1-5	TRBV27	CASSPQTAGRDQPQHF	TGTGCCAGCAGCCCTCAGACAGCGGGGCGGGATCAGCCCCAGCATTTT